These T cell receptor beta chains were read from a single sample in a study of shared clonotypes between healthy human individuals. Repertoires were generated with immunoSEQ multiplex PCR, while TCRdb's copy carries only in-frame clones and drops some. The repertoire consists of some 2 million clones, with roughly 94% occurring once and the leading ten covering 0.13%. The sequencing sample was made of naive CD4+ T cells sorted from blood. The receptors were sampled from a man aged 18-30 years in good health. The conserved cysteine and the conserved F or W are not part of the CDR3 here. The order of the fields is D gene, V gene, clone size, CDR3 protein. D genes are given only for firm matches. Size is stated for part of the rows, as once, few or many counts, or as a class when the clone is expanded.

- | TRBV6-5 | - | ASTPIAGRGAF
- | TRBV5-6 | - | ASSLTGAMRTGELF
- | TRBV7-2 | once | ASSPRGVGYGYT
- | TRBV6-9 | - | ASRDGTNEQF
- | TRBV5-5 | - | ASSEGTTGGYT
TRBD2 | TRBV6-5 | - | ASSYSTTSGIYEQY
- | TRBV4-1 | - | ASSQVPGPYTYEQY
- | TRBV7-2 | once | ASSLTRNEQF
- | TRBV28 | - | ASSFPGGGSTNEKLF
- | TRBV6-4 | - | ASIGVERPDQYNEQF